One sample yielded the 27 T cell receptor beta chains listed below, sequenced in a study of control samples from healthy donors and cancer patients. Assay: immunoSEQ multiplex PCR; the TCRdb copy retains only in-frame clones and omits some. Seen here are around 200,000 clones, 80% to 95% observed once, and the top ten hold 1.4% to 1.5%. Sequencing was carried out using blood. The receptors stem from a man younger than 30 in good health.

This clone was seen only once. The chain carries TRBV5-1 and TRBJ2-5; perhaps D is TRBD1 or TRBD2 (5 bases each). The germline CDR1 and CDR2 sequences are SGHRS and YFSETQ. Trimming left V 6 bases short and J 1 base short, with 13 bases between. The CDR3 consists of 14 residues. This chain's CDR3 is CASNRPGTQETQYF. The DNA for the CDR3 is TGCGCCAGCAACCGCCCCGGGACCCAAGAGACCCAGTACTTC.

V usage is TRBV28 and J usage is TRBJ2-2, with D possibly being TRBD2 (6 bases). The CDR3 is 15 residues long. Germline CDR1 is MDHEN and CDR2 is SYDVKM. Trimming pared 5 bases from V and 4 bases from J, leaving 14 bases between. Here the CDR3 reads CASSVGGLGTGELFF. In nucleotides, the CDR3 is TGTGCCAGCAGTGTGGGGGGTTTGGGCACCGGGGAGCTGTTTTTT. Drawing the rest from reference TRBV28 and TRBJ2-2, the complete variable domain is DVKVTQSSRYLVKRTGEKVFLECVQDMDHENMFWYRQDPGLGLRLIYFSYDVKMKEKGDIPEGYSVSREKKERFSLILESASTNQTSMYLCASSVGGLGTGELFFGEGSRLTVL.

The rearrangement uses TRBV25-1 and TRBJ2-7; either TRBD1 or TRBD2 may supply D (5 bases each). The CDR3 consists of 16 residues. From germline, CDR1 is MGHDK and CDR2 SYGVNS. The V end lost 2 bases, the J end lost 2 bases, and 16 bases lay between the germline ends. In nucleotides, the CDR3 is TGTGCCAGCAGTGAACTGGGACCCCTTGGGGCCTACGAGCAGTACTTC. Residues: CASSELGPLGAYEQYF.

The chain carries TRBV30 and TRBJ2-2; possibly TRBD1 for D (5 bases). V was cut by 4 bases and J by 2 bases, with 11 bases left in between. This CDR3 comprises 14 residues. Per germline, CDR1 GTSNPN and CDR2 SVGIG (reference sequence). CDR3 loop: CAWIGQGNTGELFF. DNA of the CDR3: TGTGCCTGGATCGGGCAGGGTAACACCGGGGAGCTGTTTTTT.

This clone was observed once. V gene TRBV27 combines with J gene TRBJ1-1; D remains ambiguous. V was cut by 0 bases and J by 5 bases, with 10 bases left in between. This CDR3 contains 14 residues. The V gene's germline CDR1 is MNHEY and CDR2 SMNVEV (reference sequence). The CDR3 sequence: CASSLSMIRTEAFF. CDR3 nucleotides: TGTGCCAGCAGTTTATCAATGATTCGGACTGAAGCTTTCTTT.

CDR3 nucleotides: TGTGCCAGCAGCTCCCTCCGGAATGAGCAGTTCTTC. Protein: CASSSLRNEQFF. J is TRBJ2-1 and V is TRBV7-9; no clear D gene. The CDR3 runs 12 residues. Trimming took off 4 bases at V and 7 bases at J, with 8 bases between the two ends. From germline, CDR1 is SEHNR and CDR2 FQNEAQ (reference sequence).

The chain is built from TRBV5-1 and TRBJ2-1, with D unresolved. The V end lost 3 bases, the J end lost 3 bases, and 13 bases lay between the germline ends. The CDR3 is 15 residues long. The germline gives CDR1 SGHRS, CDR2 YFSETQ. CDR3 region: CASSSQLDNYNEQFF. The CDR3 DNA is TGCGCCAGCAGCTCTCAACTCGATAACTACAATGAGCAGTTCTTC.

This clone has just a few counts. The CDR3 sequence is CASSQYTGGSDNEQFF. The CDR3 DNA reads TGTGCCAGCAGCCAATACACGGGGGGGTCTGACAATGAGCAGTTCTTC. The genes are TRBV4-2 and TRBJ2-1, with 8 nucleotides matching TRBD2. Germline CDR1 LGHNA, CDR2 YNFKEQ. V lost 2 bases and J lost 5; bases outside the gene matches: 8. CDR3 size: 16 residues.

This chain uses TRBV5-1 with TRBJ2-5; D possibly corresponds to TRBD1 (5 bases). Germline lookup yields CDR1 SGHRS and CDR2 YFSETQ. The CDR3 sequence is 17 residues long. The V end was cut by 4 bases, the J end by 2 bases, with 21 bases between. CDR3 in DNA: TGCGCCAGCAGCCATCACCTGCCAGGGTTGACTCAAGAGACCCAGTACTTC. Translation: CASSHHLPGLTQETQYF.

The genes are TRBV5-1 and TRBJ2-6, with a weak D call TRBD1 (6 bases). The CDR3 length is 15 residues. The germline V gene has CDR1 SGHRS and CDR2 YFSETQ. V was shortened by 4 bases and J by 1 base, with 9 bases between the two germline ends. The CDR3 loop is CASSVQGSGANVLTF. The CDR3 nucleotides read TGCGCCAGCAGCGTACAGGGTTCTGGGGCCAACGTCCTGACTTTC.

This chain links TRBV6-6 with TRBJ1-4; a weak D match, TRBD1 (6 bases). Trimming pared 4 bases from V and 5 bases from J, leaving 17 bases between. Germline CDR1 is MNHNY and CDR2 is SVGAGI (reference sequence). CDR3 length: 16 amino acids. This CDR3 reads CASSSRRTDPNEKLFF. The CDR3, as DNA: TGTGCCAGCAGTTCTCGACGGACAGACCCGAATGAAAAACTGTTTTTT.

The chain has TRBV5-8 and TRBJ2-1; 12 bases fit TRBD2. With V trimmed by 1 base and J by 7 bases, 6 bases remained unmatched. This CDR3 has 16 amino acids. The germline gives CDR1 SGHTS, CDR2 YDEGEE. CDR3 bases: TGTGCCAGCAGCTTGCTAGCGGGGGGGTTAAGTAATGAGCAGTTCTTC. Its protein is CASSLLAGGLSNEQFF.

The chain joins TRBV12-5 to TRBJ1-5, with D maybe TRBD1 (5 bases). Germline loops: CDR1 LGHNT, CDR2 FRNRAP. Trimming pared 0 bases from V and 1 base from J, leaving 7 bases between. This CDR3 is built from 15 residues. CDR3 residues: CASGLVGESNQPQHF. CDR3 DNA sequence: TGTGCTAGTGGTTTGGTAGGGGAGAGCAATCAGCCCCAGCATTTT.

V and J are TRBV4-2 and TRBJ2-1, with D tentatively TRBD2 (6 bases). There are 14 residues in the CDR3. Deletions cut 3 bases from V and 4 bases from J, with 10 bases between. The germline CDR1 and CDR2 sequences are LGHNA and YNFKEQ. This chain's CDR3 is CASSHGTPYNEQFF. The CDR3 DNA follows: TGTGCCAGCAGCCATGGGACTCCTTACAATGAGCAGTTCTTC.

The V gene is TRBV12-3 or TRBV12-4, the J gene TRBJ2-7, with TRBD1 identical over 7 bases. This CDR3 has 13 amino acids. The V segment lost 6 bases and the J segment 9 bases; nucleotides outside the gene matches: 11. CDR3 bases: TGTGCCAGCAGCCGATCCGGGACAGACGTGCAGTACTTC. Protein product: CASSRSGTDVQYF.

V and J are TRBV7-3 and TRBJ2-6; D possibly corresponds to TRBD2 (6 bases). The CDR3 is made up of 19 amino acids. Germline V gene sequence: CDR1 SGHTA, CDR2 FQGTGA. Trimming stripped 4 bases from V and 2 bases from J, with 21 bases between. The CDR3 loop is CASSSRSGVILAGANVLTF. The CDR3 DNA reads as TGTGCCAGCAGCTCCCGCTCGGGGGTTATCCTCGCTGGGGCCAACGTCCTGACTTTC. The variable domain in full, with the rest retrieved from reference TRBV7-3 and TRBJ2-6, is GAGVSQTPSNKVTEKGKYVELRCDPISGHTALYWYRQSLGQGPEFLIYFQGTGAADDSGLPNDRFFAVRPEGSVSTLKIQRTERGDSAVYLCASSSRSGVILAGANVLTFGAGSRLTVL.

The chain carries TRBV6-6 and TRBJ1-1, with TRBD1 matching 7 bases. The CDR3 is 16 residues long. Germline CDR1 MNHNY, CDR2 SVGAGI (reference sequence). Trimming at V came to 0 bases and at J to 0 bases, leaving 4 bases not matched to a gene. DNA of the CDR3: TGTGCCAGCAGTTACTCGGGGACAGCGTTGAACACTGAAGCTTTCTTT. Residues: CASSYSGTALNTEAFF.

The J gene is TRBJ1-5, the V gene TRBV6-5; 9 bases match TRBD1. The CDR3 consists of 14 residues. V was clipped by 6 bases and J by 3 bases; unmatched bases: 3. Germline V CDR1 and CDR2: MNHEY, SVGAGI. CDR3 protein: CASSRTGVNQPQHF. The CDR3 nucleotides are TGTGCCAGCAGCCGGACAGGGGTCAATCAGCCCCAGCATTTT.

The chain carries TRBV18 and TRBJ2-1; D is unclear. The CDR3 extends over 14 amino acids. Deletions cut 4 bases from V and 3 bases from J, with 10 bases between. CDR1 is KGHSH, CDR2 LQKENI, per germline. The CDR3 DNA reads TGTGCCAGCTCACGAGGCCCCAACTACAATGAGCAGTTCTTC. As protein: CASSRGPNYNEQFF. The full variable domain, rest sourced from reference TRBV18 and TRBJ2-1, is NAGVMQNPRHLVRRRGQEARLRCSPMKGHSHVYWYRQLPEEGLKFMVYLQKENIIDESGMPKERFSAEFPKEGPSILRIQQVVRGDSAAYFCASSRGPNYNEQFFGPGTRLTVL.

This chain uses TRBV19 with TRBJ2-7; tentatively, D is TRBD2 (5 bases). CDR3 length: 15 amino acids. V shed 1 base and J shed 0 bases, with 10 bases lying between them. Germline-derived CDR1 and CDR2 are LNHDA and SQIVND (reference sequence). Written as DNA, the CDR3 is TGTGCCAGTAGTATAGCTCCCGGGAACTCCTACGAGCAGTACTTC. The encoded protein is CASSIAPGNSYEQYF.

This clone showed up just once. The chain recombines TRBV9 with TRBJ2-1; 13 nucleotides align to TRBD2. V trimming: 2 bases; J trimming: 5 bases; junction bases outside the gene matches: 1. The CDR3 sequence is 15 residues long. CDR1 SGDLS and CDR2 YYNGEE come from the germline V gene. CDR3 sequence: CASSVGTSGNNEQFF. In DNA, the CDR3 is TGTGCCAGCAGCGTCGGGACTAGCGGGAACAATGAGCAGTTCTTC.

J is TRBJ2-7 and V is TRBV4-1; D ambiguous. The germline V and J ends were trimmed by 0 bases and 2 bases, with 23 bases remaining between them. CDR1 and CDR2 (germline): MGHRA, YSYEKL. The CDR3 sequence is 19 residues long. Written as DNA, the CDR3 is TGCGCCAGCAGCCAAGACCTCTCAGGAGACACAACTCTCCCCTACGAGCAGTACTTC. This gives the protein CASSQDLSGDTTLPYEQYF.

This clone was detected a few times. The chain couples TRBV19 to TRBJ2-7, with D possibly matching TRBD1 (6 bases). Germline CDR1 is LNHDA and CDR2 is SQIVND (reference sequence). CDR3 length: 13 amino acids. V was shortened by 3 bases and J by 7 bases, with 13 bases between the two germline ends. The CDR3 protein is CASSMARGLEQYF. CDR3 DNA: TGTGCCAGTAGTATGGCCAGGGGTCTTGAGCAGTACTTC.

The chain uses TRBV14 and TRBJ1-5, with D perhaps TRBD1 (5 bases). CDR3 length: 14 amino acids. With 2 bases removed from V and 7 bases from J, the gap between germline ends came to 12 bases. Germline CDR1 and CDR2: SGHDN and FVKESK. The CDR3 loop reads CASSQKGRRQPQHF. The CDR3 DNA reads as TGTGCCAGCAGCCAAAAGGGGAGACGACAGCCCCAGCATTTT.

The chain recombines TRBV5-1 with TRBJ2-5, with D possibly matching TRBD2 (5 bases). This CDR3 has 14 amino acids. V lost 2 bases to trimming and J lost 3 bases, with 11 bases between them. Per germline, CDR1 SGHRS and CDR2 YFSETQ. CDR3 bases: TGCGCCAGCAGCTTACGGCCCGGGGAAGAGACCCAGTACTTC. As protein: CASSLRPGEETQYF.

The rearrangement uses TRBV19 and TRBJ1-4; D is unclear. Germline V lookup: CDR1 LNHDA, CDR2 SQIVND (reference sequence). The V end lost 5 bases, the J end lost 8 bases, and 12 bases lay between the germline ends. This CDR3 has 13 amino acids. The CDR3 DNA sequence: TGTGCCAGTAGTTTGGAAGTTAACGAAAAACTGTTTTTT. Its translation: CASSLEVNEKLFF.

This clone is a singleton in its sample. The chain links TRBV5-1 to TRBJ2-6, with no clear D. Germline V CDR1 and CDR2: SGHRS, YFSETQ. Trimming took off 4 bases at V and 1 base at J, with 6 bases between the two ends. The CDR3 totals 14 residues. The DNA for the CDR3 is TGCGCCAGCAGCCCAGGATCTGGGGCCAACGTCCTGACTTTC. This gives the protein CASSPGSGANVLTF.